Following are 5 T cell receptor beta chains from one sample sequenced in a study of cytomegalovirus exposure and HLA in healthy donors (dated by TCRdb to about 2017). Receptor libraries were prepared by the immunoSEQ multiplex PCR assay. For the multiplex PCR, a mixture combining 60 forward primers for TCR Vbeta segments and 13 reverse primers for TCR Jbeta segments was used. TCRdb took over this immuneACCESS table, retaining in-frame rearrangements with V and J assigned. Such tables are incomplete; in checked studies, under half of the missing clones stem from an unresolved V gene, and the remainder is unexplained. The table for this sample lists under 200,000 clones; 71% of them were counted only once. The biggest ten clones account for approximately 2.5% of the sample. Input material: PBMCs. The source of these receptors is a woman in her twenties or thirties in good health and CMV-seronegative.

V usage is TRBV5-1 and J usage is TRBJ2-1; 7 positions match TRBD1. This CDR3 is built from 15 residues. In germline, CDR1 is SGHRS, CDR2 YFSETQ. With 1 base clipped from V and 4 bases from J, the junction kept 5 bases outside the gene matches. In DNA form, the CDR3 reads TGCGCCAGCAGCTTGCTCAGGGGGAATTACAATGAGCAGTTCTTC. This codes for CASSLLRGNYNEQFF. The variable domain in full, with the rest retrieved from reference TRBV5-1 and TRBJ2-1, is KAGVTQTPRYLIKTRGQQVTLSCSPISGHRSVSWYQQTPGQGLQFLFEYFSETQRNKGNFPGRFSGRQFSNSRSEMNVSTLELGDSALYLCASSLLRGNYNEQFFGPGTRLTVL.

This CDR3 reads CASSADGGGGYEQYF. The DNA of the CDR3 is TGTGCCAGCAGTGCCGACGGGGGTGGGGGCTACGAGCAGTACTTC. The rearrangement uses TRBV6-1 and TRBJ2-7; D is possibly TRBD2 (6 bases). V dropped 4 bases and J dropped 3 bases, with 16 bases sitting between them. This CDR3 has 15 amino acids. Germline CDR1 and CDR2: MNHNS and SASEGT.

CDR3 nucleotides: TGTGCCAGCAGCTTACAAGGACAGAAGACAGATACGCAGTATTTT. It codes for CASSLQGQKTDTQYF. The gene calls are TRBV7-2 and TRBJ2-3; possibly TRBD1 for D (6 bases). CDR1 and CDR2 from the germline V gene are SGHTA and FQGNSA. V was clipped by 2 bases and J by 3 bases, with 12 bases between them. The CDR3 contains 15 residues. Variable domain in full (rest from reference TRBV7-2 and TRBJ2-3): GAGVSQSPSNKVTEKGKDVELRCDPISGHTALYWYRQSLGQGLEFLIYFQGNSAPDKSGLPSDRFSAERTGGSVSTLTIQRTQQEDSAVYLCASSLQGQKTDTQYFGPGTRLTVL.

The chain is built from TRBV19 and TRBJ1-5, with D perhaps matching TRBD1 (5 bases). CDR1 and CDR2 from the germline V gene are LNHDA and SQIVND (reference sequence). CDR3 length equals 14 residues. V lost 3 bases to trimming and J lost 6 bases, with 12 bases between them. DNA of the CDR3: TGTGCCAGTAGTATGAGCGGGACCGCTCAGCCCCAGCATTTT. Amino acid sequence: CASSMSGTAQPQHF.

The chain uses TRBV4-3 and TRBJ1-2; 7 bases match TRBD1. This CDR3 has 15 residues. Trimming removed 2 bases from V and 4 bases from J; junction bases left unmatched: 7. Germline V gene data show CDR1 as LGHNA and CDR2 as YSLEER. CDR3 residues: CASSQTQGDGYGYTF. The CDR3 DNA sequence: TGCGCCAGCAGCCAAACCCAGGGGGACGGCTATGGCTACACCTTC.